This T cell receptor (beta chain) stems from a study of blood T cells in healthy people across ages. The ends were cut back, 3 bases at V and 6 bases at J, with 5 bases in the middle. Germline CDR1 SEHNR, CDR2 FQNEAQ (reference sequence). The CDR3 contains 12 residues. The sample holds a few counts of this clonotype. Its antigen is not identified. The study's findings and limits: Estimates of diversity drawn from one million T cells were considered underestimates.

For the second PCR, which ran for 7 to 11 cycles, a sample-barcoded 5' primer and a J-beta primer mix were used. All samples gave at least 2.5 million CDR3-containing paired-end reads. TCRdb reanalysed the 5' RACE reads using MiXCR and keeps one entry per CDR3 protein. The table has approximately 1.5 million distinct CDR3 sequences, 30% to 40% seen once. Material for sequencing was blood. V gene TRBV7-9 combines with J gene TRBJ1-4; no firm D call. The sequence was obtained from a woman in her thirties in good health. The CDR3: CASSFGDEKLFF. The CDR3 DNA follows: TGTGCCAGCAGCTTTGGGGATGAAAAACTGTTTTTT.